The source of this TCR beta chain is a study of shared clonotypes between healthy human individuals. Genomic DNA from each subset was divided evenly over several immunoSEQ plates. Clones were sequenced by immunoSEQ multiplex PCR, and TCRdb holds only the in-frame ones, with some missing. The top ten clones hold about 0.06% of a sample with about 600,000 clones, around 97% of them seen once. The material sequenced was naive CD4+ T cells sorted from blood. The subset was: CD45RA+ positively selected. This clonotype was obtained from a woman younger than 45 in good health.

CDR3 in amino acids: CASSKQGAQRETQYF. CDR3 sequence (DNA): TGTGCCAGTAGTAAGCAGGGGGCGCAGAGGGAGACCCAGTACTTC. The J gene is TRBJ2-5, the V gene TRBV19; 8 nucleotides line up with TRBD1. Germline V gives CDR1 LNHDA, CDR2 SQIVND (reference sequence). V lost 4 bases and J lost 5; bases outside the gene matches: 9. The CDR3 is made up of 15 amino acids.